Sequencing of this TCR beta chain was carried out in a study of cytomegalovirus exposure and HLA in healthy donors. Study-level points and caveats: According to a later analysis, TCR clusters from the first cohort tended to co-occur in the roughly 110 validation repertoires.

The CDR3 runs 15 residues. Germline CDR1 and CDR2: MNHNS and SASEGT. With 4 bases removed from V and 2 bases from J, the gap between germline ends came to 14 bases. Sequencing used immunoSEQ multiplex PCR; TCRdb keeps in-frame clones, though not all of them. The sample records under 250,000 clones, roughly 87% being singletons. Of note for this clone: Its specificity is not known.

The chain carries TRBV6-1 and TRBJ1-2; D might be TRBD1 (5 bases). Sequenced: PBMCs. The receptor comes from a young man in good health and CMV-seropositive. The CDR3 here is CASSGGFGWNYGYTF. The CDR3 DNA follows: TGTGCCAGCAGTGGGGGCTTTGGGTGGAACTATGGCTACACCTTC.